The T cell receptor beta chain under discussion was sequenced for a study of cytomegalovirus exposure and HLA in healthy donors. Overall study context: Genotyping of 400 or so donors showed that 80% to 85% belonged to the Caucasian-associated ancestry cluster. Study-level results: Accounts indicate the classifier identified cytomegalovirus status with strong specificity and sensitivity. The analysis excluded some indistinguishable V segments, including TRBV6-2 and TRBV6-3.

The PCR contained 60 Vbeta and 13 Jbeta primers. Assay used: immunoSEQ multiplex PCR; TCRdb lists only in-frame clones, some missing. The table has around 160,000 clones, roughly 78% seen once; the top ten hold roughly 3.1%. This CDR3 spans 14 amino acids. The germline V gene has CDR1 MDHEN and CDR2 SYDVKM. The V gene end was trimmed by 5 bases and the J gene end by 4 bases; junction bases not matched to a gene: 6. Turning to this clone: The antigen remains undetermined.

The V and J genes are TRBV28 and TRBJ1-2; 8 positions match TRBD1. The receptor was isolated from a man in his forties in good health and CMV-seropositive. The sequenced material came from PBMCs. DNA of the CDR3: TGTGCCAGCAGTCCCGGACAGGGCGTCTATGGCTACACCTTC. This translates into CASSPGQGVYGYTF.